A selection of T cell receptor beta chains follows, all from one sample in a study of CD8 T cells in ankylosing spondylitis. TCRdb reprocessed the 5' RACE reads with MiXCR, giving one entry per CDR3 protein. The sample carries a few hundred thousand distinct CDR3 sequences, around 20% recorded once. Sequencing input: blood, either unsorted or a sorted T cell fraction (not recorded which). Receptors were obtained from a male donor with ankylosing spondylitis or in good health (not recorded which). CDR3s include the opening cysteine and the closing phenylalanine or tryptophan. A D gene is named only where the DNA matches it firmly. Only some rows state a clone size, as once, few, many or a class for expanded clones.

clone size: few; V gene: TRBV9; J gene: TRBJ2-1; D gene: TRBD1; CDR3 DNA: TGTGCCAGCAGCGCCCGGGGACAGGAATACAATGAGCAGTTCTTC; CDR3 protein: CASSARGQEYNEQFF
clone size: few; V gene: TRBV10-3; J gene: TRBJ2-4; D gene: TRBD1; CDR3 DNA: TGTGCCATCAGTTCGGGGACAGGGTCCAAAAACATTCAGTACTTC; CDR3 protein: CAISSGTGSKNIQYF
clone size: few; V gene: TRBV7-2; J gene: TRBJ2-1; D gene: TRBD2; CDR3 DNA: TGTGCCAGCAGCTGGGCGGCGGGGGGCAATGAGCAGTTCTTC; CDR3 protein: CASSWAAGGNEQFF
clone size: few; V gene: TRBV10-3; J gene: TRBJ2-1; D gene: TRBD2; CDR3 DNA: TGTGCCACCTCCGGGACTAGCGGGGTGACGGGCGAGCAGTTCTTC; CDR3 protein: CATSGTSGVTGEQFF
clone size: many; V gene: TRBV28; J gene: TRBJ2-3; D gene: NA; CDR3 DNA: TGTGCCAGCCGTGTAGCAGATACGCAGTATTTT; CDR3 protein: CASRVADTQYF
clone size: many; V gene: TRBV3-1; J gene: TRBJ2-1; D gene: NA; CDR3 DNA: TGTGCCAGCAGCGCTACGAATGAGCAGTTCTTC; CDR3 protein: CASSATNEQFF
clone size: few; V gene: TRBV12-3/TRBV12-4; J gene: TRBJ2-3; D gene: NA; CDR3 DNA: TGTGCCAGCAGATCGGGGCCCGCGGCCGATACGCAGTATTTT; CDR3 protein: CASRSGPAADTQYF
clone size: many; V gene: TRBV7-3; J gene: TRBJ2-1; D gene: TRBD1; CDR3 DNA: TGTGCCAGCAGTTTAAGGGCGGGACAGGGTTTTGATGAGCAGTTCTTC; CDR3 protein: CASSLRAGQGFDEQFF
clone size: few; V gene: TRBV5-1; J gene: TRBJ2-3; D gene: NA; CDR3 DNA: TGCGCCAGCAGCTTGGGACAAAGAACAGATACGCAGTATTTT; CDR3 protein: CASSLGQRTDTQYF
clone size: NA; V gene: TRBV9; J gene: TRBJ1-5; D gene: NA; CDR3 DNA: TGTGCCAGCAGCCCTGGGAATTTTGGACAGCCCCAGCATTTT; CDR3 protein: CASSPGNFGQPQHF
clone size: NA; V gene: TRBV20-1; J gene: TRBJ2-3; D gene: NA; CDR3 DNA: TGCAGTGCTAGAGTGGCAGGCCGGCCCACAGATACGCAGTATTTT; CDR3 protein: CSARVAGRPTDTQYF
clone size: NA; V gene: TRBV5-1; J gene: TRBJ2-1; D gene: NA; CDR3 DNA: TGCGCCAGCAGCGATTGGAGCTCCTACAATGAGCAGTTCTTC; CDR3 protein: CASSDWSSYNEQFF
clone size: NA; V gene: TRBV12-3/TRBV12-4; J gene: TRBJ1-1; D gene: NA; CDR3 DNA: TGTGCCAGCAGTTTTGTTGGGGGCTGTATCTTT; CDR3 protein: CASSFVGGCIF
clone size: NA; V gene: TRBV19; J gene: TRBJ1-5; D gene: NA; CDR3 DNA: TGTGCCAGTAGTATAGAAGCAGGTTTCTATCAGCCCCAGCATTTT; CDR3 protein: CASSIEAGFYQPQHF
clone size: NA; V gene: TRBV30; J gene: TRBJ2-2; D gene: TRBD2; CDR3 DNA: TGTGCGTTTAGCGGGGGGGGAGCCGGGGAGCTGTTTTTT; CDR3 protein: CAFSGGGAGELFF
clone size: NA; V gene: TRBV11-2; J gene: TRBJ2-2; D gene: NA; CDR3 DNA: TGTGCCAGCAGCGCCCAATGGGGCACCGGGGAGCTGTTTTTT; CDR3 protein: CASSAQWGTGELFF
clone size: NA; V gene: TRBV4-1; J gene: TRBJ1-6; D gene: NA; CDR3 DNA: TGCGCCAGCAGCCAAGATGGGGATTCACCCCTCCACTTT; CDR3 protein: CASSQDGDSPLHF
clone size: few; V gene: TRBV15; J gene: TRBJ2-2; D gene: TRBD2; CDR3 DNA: TGTGCCACCAGCAGAGGCGGGAGGGCCACTAACACCGGGGAGCTGTTTTTT; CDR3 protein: CATSRGGRATNTGELFF
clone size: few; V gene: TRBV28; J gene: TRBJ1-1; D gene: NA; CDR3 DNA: TGTGCCAGCACCCTGAGGGGGAATGAAGCTTTCTTT; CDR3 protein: CASTLRGNEAFF
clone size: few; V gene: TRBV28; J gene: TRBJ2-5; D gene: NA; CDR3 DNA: TGTGCCAGCAGTCCTACGTTCAGGGGTTTCGGAGACAAAGAGACCCAGTACTTC; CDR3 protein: CASSPTFRGFGDKETQYF
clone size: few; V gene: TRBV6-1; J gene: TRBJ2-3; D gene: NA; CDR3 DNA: TGTGCCAGCAGCCCCGGGACTGTTAGCACAGATACGCAGTATTTT; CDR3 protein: CASSPGTVSTDTQYF
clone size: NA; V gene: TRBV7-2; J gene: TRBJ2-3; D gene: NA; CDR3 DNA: TGTGCCAGCAGCTTATTTATGAACACAGATACGCAGTATTTT; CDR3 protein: CASSLFMNTDTQYF
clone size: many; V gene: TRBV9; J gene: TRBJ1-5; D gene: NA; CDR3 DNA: TGTGCCAGCAGCCCCGGTGTAGGTTCTAGCAATCAGCCCCAGCATTTT; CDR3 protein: CASSPGVGSSNQPQHF
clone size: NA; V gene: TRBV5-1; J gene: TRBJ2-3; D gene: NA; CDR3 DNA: TGCGCCAGCAGCTTCGGGACTCCACGCACAGATACGCAGTATTTT; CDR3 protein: CASSFGTPRTDTQYF
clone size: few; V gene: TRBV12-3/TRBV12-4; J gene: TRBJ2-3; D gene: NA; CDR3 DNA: TGTGCCAGCAGTTTTCGGCTCATGACAGATACGCAGTATTTT; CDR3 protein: CASSFRLMTDTQYF
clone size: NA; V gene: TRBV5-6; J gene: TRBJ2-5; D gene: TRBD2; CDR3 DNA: TGTGCCAGCAGCTCTCGGACTAGCGGTATCCTGCGGGAGACCCAGTACTTC; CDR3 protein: CASSSRTSGILRETQYF
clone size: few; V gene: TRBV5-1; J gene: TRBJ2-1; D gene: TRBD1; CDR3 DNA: TGCGCCAGCAGCTTGGCAGGACAGGCGATGGGTGAGCAGTTCTTC; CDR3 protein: CASSLAGQAMGEQFF
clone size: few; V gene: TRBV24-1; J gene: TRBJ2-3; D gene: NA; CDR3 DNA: TGTGCCACCAGTGATTTGGGACTAACAGATACGCAGTATTTT; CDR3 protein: CATSDLGLTDTQYF
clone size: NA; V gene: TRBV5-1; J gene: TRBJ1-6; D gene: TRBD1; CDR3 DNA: TGCGCCAGCGGGACAGGGGAAGGTAATTCACCCCTCCACTTT; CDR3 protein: CASGTGEGNSPLHF
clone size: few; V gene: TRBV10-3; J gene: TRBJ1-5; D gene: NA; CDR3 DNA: TGTGCCACCAAGGGTGAACCCGGTAATCAGCCCCAGCATTTT; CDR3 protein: CATKGEPGNQPQHF
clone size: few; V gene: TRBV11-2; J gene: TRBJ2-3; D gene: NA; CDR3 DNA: TGTGCCAGCAGCTTAGGAGCGGGCCCCACAGATACGCAGTATTTT; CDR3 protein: CASSLGAGPTDTQYF
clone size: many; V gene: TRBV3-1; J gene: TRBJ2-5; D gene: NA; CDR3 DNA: TGTGCCAGCAGCCAAGGGCTACGAGAGACCCAGTACTTC; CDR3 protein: CASSQGLRETQYF
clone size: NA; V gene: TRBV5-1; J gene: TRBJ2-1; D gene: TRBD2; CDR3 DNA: TGCGCCAGCAGCCCTGGACTAGCTTCAGCCCCAGAGCAGTTCTTC; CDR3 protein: CASSPGLASAPEQFF
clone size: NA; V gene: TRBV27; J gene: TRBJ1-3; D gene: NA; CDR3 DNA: TGTGCCAGCAGTTTACGGGGGCCTACTGGGGGAAACACCATATATTTT; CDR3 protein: CASSLRGPTGGNTIYF
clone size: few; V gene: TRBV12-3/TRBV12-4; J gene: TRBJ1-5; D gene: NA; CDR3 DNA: TGTGCCAGCAGTTTAAACGAGGATCAGCCCCAGCATTTT; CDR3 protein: CASSLNEDQPQHF
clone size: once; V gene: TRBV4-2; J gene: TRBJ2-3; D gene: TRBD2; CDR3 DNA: TGTGCCAGCAGCCAAGACCCAGGGACTAGCGGAATCGCGAACACAGATACGCAGTATTTT; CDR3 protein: CASSQDPGTSGIANTDTQYF
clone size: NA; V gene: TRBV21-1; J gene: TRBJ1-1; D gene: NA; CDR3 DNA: TGTGCCAGCAGCAAAGAGTGGGGCAGAGAAGCTTTCTTT; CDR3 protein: CASSKEWGREAFF
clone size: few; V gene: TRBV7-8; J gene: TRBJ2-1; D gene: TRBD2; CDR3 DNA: TGTGCCAGCAGCCGTCGGGGGGGCATTGATAATGAGCAGTTCTTC; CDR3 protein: CASSRRGGIDNEQFF
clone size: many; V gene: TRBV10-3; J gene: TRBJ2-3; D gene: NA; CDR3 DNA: TGTGCCATCAGGGCAGGCACAGATACGCAGTATTTT; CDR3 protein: CAIRAGTDTQYF
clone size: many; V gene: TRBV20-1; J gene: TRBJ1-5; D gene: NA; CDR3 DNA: TGCAGTGCTAGAGAGGTCCTCAATCAGCCCCAGCATTTT; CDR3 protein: CSAREVLNQPQHF
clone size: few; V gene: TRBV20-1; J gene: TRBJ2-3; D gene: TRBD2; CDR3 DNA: TGCAGTGCTAGCCCTCTAGCGGGGGGGCAGATAGATACGCAGTATTTT; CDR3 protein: CSASPLAGGQIDTQYF
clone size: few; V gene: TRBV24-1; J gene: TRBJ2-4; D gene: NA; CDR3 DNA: TGTGCCACCAGTGATAAGGGGGTAGCCAAAAACATTCAGTACTTC; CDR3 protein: CATSDKGVAKNIQYF
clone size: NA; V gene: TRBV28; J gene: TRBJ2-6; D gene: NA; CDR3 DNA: TGTGCCAGCAGTTTAAGTGGGTTTGATGCCAACGTCCTGACTTTC; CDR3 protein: CASSLSGFDANVLTF
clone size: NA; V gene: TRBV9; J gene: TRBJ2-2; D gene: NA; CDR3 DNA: TGTGCCAGCAGCGTAGAACAAATCGGGGATCTGTTTTTT; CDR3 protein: CASSVEQIGDLFF
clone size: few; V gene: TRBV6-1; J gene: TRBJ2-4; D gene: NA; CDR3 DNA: TGTGCCAGCTGGGAGACCAAAAACATTCAGTACTTC; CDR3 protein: CASWETKNIQYF
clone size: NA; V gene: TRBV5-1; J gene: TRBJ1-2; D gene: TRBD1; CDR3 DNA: TGCGCCAGCAGCCCCGGGACAGGGCACTATGGCTACACCTTC; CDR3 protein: CASSPGTGHYGYTF